This entry describes one T cell receptor beta chain. Sequenced by immunoSEQ multiplex PCR; TCRdb stores in-frame clones only, minus some. The top ten clones hold 1.5% to 2% of a sample with 83,000 or so clones, approximately 93% of them seen once. The entry originates in a study of T cell changes during pregnancy in multiple sclerosis. The sample consisted of peripheral blood, taken after pregnancy. The TCR sequence derives from a female donor in good health, enrolled as a control in a pregnancy study.

The CDR3 DNA is TGTGCCAGCAGCCAAGATCTCACGGACATGGAGAACATTCAGTACTTC. It translates to CASSQDLTDMENIQYF. This chain connects TRBV4-2 to TRBJ2-4; the D gene is possibly TRBD1 (5 bases). CDR1 is LGHNA and CDR2 is YNFKEQ in the germline V gene. The V end lost 0 bases, the J end lost 7 bases, and 16 bases lay between the germline ends. CDR3 length equals 16 residues.